This note documents a single T cell receptor beta chain sequence. Its antigen is currently unknown. The final CDR3 position lacks the conserved phenylalanine or tryptophan, pointing to a likely read error. The DNA is left out, because the CDR3 cannot be placed on it with certainty; the CDR3 is given as TCRdb lists it. Genomic DNA yielded TCR beta CDR3, amplified by two-round multiplex PCR. Gene-specific TRBV and TRBJ primers were used in PCR round one. TCRdb called the multiplex PCR reads again in MiXCR, with one record for every CDR3 protein. The table includes around 16,000 distinct CDR3 sequences, around 15% detected once. This sample is part of a study of prognosis after radiotherapy for stage I lung cancer. Findings of the study overall: It is unknown whether the expanded TCR clones recognize the tumor. Among patients who developed distant metastases, Shannon entropy after stereotactic body radiation therapy was lower.

This sequence originates from a donor aged 50 or older with non-small cell lung cancer. Here the sequenced sample was PBMCs, taken before or after stereotactic body radiation therapy (not recorded which).

CDR3 amino acids: CASSFWTAFNTGELSS. The gene calls are TRBV11-2 and TRBJ2-2; TRBD1 reflects the table's D call only, with no check against the DNA. The CDR3 has 16 residues if both end residues are counted. Germline V gene sequence: CDR1 SGHAT, CDR2 FQNNGV.